What follows are 3 T cell receptor beta chains derived from one specimen sequenced in a study of blood T cell repertoires in COVID-19. Produced via immunoSEQ multiplex PCR; TCRdb's table is partial and in-frame only. In the table there are approximately 130,000 clones, roughly 72% of which are singletons. Sequencing used peripheral blood. The source of these receptors is a human donor in a cohort sampled during active COVID-19.

V is TRBV2 and J is TRBJ2-7; tentative D call: TRBD2 (7 bases). Germline-derived CDR1 and CDR2 are SNHLY and FYNNEI. There are 15 residues in the CDR3. V lost 3 bases and J lost 4, with 16 bases in between. CDR3 in DNA: TGTGCCAGCAGTGAGCTCAGGGAGGGGGTTTACGAGCAGTACTTC. It codes for CASSELREGVYEQYF.

V usage is TRBV6-5 and J usage is TRBJ2-7, with D possibly TRBD1 on 6 matching bases. Germline V CDR1 and CDR2: MNHEY, SVGAGI. The CDR3 has 13 residues. V lost 6 bases and J 2 bases, leaving 11 bases between the germline ends. DNA for the CDR3: TGTGCCAGCAGACGGGACACGACCTACGAGCAGTACTTC. Its protein is CASRRDTTYEQYF.

This chain's CDR3 is CASSLGVPGQYYNEQFF. In DNA form, the CDR3 reads TGTGCCAGCAGCTTAGGGGTCCCGGGACAGTATTACAATGAGCAGTTCTTC. This chain joins TRBV7-9 and TRBJ2-1, with 7 bases identical to TRBD1. Germline V lookup: CDR1 SEHNR, CDR2 FQNEAQ (reference sequence). With V trimmed by 1 base and J by 4 bases, 10 bases remained unmatched. The CDR3 runs 17 residues.